Below are 6 T cell receptor beta chains sequenced from a single sample in a study of CD8 T cells in ankylosing spondylitis. MiXCR, applied by TCRdb to the 5' RACE reads, yields one record per CDR3 protein. The repertoire holds some 250,000 distinct CDR3 sequences, with approximately 24% as singletons. Sequencing input: blood, either unsorted or a sorted T cell fraction (not recorded which). The receptors originated from a male donor with ankylosing spondylitis or in good health (not recorded which).

This clonotype has just a few counts. The rearrangement uses TRBV6-1 and TRBJ2-5; D tentatively reads TRBD1 or TRBD2 (6 bases each). V was cut by 4 bases and J by 1 base, with 10 bases left in between. The CDR3 is 14 amino acids. Looked up from germline, CDR1 is MNHNS and CDR2 is SASEGT. The CDR3 loop reads CASSVPGAQETQYF. In DNA form, the CDR3 reads TGTGCCAGCAGTGTGCCGGGGGCCCAAGAGACCCAGTACTTC.

This clonotype has only a few counts. The DNA for the CDR3 is TGCAGTGCTTACTCCGGGACAGGGGTTCCTGACACTGAAGCTTTCTTT. Translated: CSAYSGTGVPDTEAFF. This chain joins TRBV20-1 and TRBJ1-1; 10 nucleotides agree with TRBD1. With V trimmed by 5 bases and J by 3 bases, 12 bases remained unmatched. The CDR3 length is 16 residues. CDR1 is DFQATT and CDR2 is SNEGSKA in the germline V gene (reference sequence).

This clonotype turned up a few times. The genes are TRBV6-5 and TRBJ2-1; D call uncertain. V lost 0 bases and J 5 bases, leaving 11 bases between the germline ends. This CDR3 is built from 15 residues. The germline CDR1 and CDR2 sequences are MNHEY and SVGAGI. The CDR3 sequence is CASSYSPVLHNEQFF. Here the CDR3 DNA reads TGTGCCAGCAGTTACTCGCCAGTTCTACACAATGAGCAGTTCTTC.

This chain joins TRBV9 and TRBJ2-1; D call uncertain. CDR1 and CDR2 from the germline V gene are SGDLS and YYNGEE. V dropped 6 bases and J dropped 10 bases, with 14 bases sitting between them. The CDR3 is 12 amino acids. The CDR3 loop reads CASTKVGGEQFF. CDR3 nucleotides: TGTGCCAGCACCAAGGTGGGCGGCGAGCAGTTCTTC.

The gene calls are TRBV20-1 and TRBJ1-5; D is possibly TRBD1 (5 bases). Germline assignment: CDR1 DFQATT and CDR2 SNEGSKA (reference sequence). Trimming took 6 bases from V and 2 from J, leaving 14 bases between them. The length of the CDR3 is 14 residues. CDR3 loop: CSASPGRGNQPQHF. The CDR3 DNA follows: TGCAGTGCGAGCCCAGGGAGGGGCAATCAGCCCCAGCATTTT.

The chain carries TRBV20-1 and TRBJ1-6, with 8 bases fitting TRBD1. The CDR3 is made up of 15 amino acids. Trimming took 6 bases from V and 6 from J; bases not matched to a gene: 10. From germline, CDR1 is DFQATT and CDR2 SNEGSKA (reference sequence). The CDR3 nucleotides read TGCAGTGCCCAAATGGGCAGGGGGCTTAATTCACCCCTCCACTTT. Translating gives CSAQMGRGLNSPLHF.